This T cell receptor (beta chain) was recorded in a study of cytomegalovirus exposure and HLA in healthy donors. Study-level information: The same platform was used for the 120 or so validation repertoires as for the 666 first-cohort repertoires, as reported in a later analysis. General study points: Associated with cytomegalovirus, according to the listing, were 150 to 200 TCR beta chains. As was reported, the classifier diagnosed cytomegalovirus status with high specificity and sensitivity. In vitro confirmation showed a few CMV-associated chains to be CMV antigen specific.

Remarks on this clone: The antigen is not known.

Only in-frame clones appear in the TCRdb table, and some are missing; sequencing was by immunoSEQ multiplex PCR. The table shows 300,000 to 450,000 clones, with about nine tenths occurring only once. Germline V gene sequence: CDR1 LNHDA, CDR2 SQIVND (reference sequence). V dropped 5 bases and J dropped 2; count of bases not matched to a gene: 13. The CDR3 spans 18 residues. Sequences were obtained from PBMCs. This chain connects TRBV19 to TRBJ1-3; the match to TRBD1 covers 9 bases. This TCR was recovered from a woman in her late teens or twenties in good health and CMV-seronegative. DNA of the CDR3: TGTGCCAGTAGTCGGACAGGGGAAGTGGGCTATACTGGAAACACCATATATTTT. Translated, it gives CASSRTGEVGYTGNTIYF.